The 8 T cell receptor beta chains below come from one sample, sequenced in a study of blood T cell repertoires in COVID-19. The assay was immunoSEQ multiplex PCR, and TCRdb's table has in-frame clones only and misses some. This sample yields around 420,000 clones, of which roughly 87% are seen a single time; over 2% belongs to the top ten. The sample consisted of PBMCs or T cells enriched from blood (not recorded which). The receptors originated from a woman aged 35 to 49 with acute COVID-19.

This chain joins TRBV18 and TRBJ1-3; TRBD1 is a possible D gene (6 bases). CDR3 size: 16 residues. Germline CDR1 and CDR2: KGHSH and LQKENI. With 5 bases removed from V and 0 bases from J, the gap between germline ends came to 14 bases. CDR3 sequence (DNA): TGTGCCAGCTCAGGGATCCACAGGGACTCTGGAAACACCATATATTTT. It specifies CASSGIHRDSGNTIYF.

The chain links TRBV28 to TRBJ2-7; D perhaps matches TRBD1 (5 bases). CDR3 size: 12 residues. Germline V CDR1 and CDR2: MDHEN, SYDVKM. V was shortened by 5 bases and J by 6 bases, with 11 bases between the two germline ends. In nucleotides, the CDR3 is TGTGCCAGCAGTGCCCCAGGGATCGAGCAGTACTTC. It yields the protein CASSAPGIEQYF.

The chain uses TRBV30 and TRBJ2-1; D not resolved. CDR3 length: 10 residues. Germline CDR1 GTSNPN, CDR2 SVGIG (reference sequence). V was shortened by 4 bases and J by 6 bases, with 4 bases between the two germline ends. The CDR3 loop reads CAWNSNEQFF. The CDR3 region has the DNA TGTGCCTGGAATAGCAATGAGCAGTTCTTC. Using reference TRBV30 and TRBJ2-1 for the parts outside the CDR3, the full variable domain is SQTIHQWPATLVQPVGSPLSLECTVEGTSNPNLYWYRQAAGRGLQLLFYSVGIGQISSEVPQNLSASRPQDRQFILSSKKLLLSDSGFYLCAWNSNEQFFGPGTRLTVL.

This rearrangement joins TRBV13 to TRBJ2-7; tentatively, D is TRBD2 (7 bases). V dropped 6 bases and J dropped 6 bases, with 21 bases sitting between them. CDR3 length: 15 residues. Germline-derived CDR1 and CDR2 are PRHDT and FYEKMQ (reference sequence). The CDR3: CASSPGAGASREQYF. As DNA, the CDR3 is TGTGCCAGCAGTCCAGGGGCGGGGGCCTCGCGCGAGCAGTACTTC.

V and J are TRBV27 and TRBJ2-3; 8 positions agree with TRBD1. Germline loops: CDR1 MNHEY, CDR2 SMNVEV (reference sequence). The V segment lost 5 bases and the J segment 5 bases; nucleotides outside the gene matches: 3. The CDR3 spans 13 residues. CDR3 in DNA: TGTGCCAGCAGTCCACAGGGGGTAGATACGCAGTATTTT. It codes for CASSPQGVDTQYF.

As concerns this clone: Different DNA sequences within this sample yield the same CDR3. The chain employs TRBV7-8 and TRBJ2-5, with 8 bases lining up with TRBD2. After removal of 5 bases from V and 4 bases from J, the junction contained 3 bases not matched to a gene. This CDR3 spans 13 amino acids. Germline V gives CDR1 SGHVS, CDR2 FQNEAQ. The CDR3 DNA is TGTGCCAGCAGCCGCCGGGGGGGAGAGACCCAGTACTTC. Translated, it gives CASSRRGGETQYF.

Here the CDR3 DNA reads TGTGCCAGCAGCTTCCAGAAGAACACTGAAGCTTTCTTT. Translated, it gives CASSFQKNTEAFF. The V gene is TRBV7-9, the J gene TRBJ1-1; D gene unclear. V was clipped by 3 bases and J by 1 base, with 6 bases between them. Per germline, CDR1 SEHNR and CDR2 FQNEAQ (reference sequence). CDR3 length equals 13 residues.

This sequence joins TRBV5-1 and TRBJ2-2; no clear D gene. The CDR3 runs to 15 residues. V lost 4 bases, J lost 0 bases, and 10 bases lay in between. Germline CDR1 SGHRS, CDR2 YFSETQ. This CDR3 is CASSPQNANTGELFF. CDR3 in DNA: TGCGCCAGCAGCCCCCAAAATGCGAACACCGGGGAGCTGTTTTTT.